Listed below are T cell receptor beta chains from one sample, sequenced in a study of identical twins. TCRdb passed the 5' RACE reads through MiXCR, listing each CDR3 protein once. The sample lists some 790,000 distinct CDR3 sequences, 18% occurring once. This sample also belongs to another study, concerning T cells expressing NK-cell markers.

Specimen: PBMCs. These receptors originate from a woman aged 18-29 years in good health. Each CDR3 is given with its conserved first and last residue. A D gene is named only where the DNA matches it firmly. For some rows the clone size is stated as once, few or many, or as a class when expanded; others skip it.

size: NA
D: TRBD2
J: TRBJ2-3
V: TRBV7-3
DNA: TGTGCCAGCAGCTTAAATAGCGGGGGCGATACGCAGTATTTT
CDR3: CASSLNSGGDTQYF

size: NA
D: NA
J: TRBJ1-1
V: TRBV6-6
DNA: TGTGCCAGCAGTAACACAGGTGAAGCTTTCTTT
CDR3: CASSNTGEAFF

size: few
D: TRBD1
J: TRBJ1-5
V: TRBV12-3/TRBV12-4
DNA: TGTGCCAGCAGTTTCCGGACAGGGGGAGGTCAGCCCCAGCATTTT
CDR3: CASSFRTGGGQPQHF

size: NA
D: TRBD1
J: TRBJ2-7
V: TRBV5-1
DNA: TGCGCCAGCAGCGGCAAGACAGGGGTCGGGGAGCAGTACTTC
CDR3: CASSGKTGVGEQYF

size: few
D: NA
J: TRBJ1-1
V: TRBV18
DNA: TGTGCCAGCTCACCTCCCTCAGGAGAGCTGAACACTGAAGCTTTCTTT
CDR3: CASSPPSGELNTEAFF

size: NA
D: TRBD1
J: TRBJ2-2
V: TRBV6-5
DNA: TGTGCCAGCAGTTACTTTCTACCGGGACAGGGAAACACCGGGGAGCTGTTTTTT
CDR3: CASSYFLPGQGNTGELFF

size: few
D: TRBD1
J: TRBJ2-7
V: TRBV27
DNA: TGTGCCAGCAGTCTGGGCACAGGGGCATTCGAGCAGTACTTC
CDR3: CASSLGTGAFEQYF

size: NA
D: TRBD1
J: TRBJ2-1
V: TRBV20-1
DNA: TGCAGTGCTGGGACAGGATCCTACAATGAGCAGTTCTTC
CDR3: CSAGTGSYNEQFF

size: NA
D: TRBD1
J: TRBJ2-7
V: TRBV5-1
DNA: TGCGCCAGCAGCTTAGGGACAGCTAACTACGAGCAGTACTTC
CDR3: CASSLGTANYEQYF

size: NA
D: TRBD1
J: TRBJ2-7
V: TRBV27
DNA: TGTGCCAGCCGAGAGCCCGGGACAGGCTCCTACGAGCAGTACTTC
CDR3: CASREPGTGSYEQYF

size: few
D: NA
J: TRBJ2-2
V: TRBV7-9
DNA: TGTGCCAGGGCCGGGGCTTCGAACACCGGGGAGCTGTTTTTT
CDR3: CARAGASNTGELFF

size: many
D: NA
J: TRBJ2-5
V: TRBV7-2
DNA: TGTGCCAGCAGCTTAGCCCACACTAGCAGCGGAGAGACCCAGTACTTC
CDR3: CASSLAHTSSGETQYF

size: few
D: NA
J: TRBJ2-3
V: TRBV5-6
DNA: TGTGCCAGCAGCTTATTCTGGGCTAGCACAGATACGCAGTATTTT
CDR3: CASSLFWASTDTQYF

size: NA
D: TRBD2
J: TRBJ2-7
V: TRBV4-3
DNA: TGCGCCAGCAGCCAAGATTCTAGCGGGTCAACCTACGAGCAGTACTTC
CDR3: CASSQDSSGSTYEQYF

size: few
D: NA
J: TRBJ2-2
V: TRBV7-3
DNA: TGTGCCAGCAGCCAGACCGGGGTGGCCACCGGGGAGCTGTTTTTT
CDR3: CASSQTGVATGELFF

size: NA
D: TRBD1
J: TRBJ2-5
V: TRBV3-1
DNA: TGTGCCAGCAGCCAGGGACAGGGAACCCAAGAGACCCAGTACTTC
CDR3: CASSQGQGTQETQYF

size: NA
D: NA
J: TRBJ2-1
V: TRBV6-2/TRBV6-3
DNA: TGTGCCACTAATCCCGGGGCTTTCTCCTACAATGAGCAGTTCTTC
CDR3: CATNPGAFSYNEQFF

size: NA
D: NA
J: TRBJ2-2
V: TRBV6-6
DNA: TGTGCCGGAAGGGTGGGCTACACCGGGGAGCTGTTTTTT
CDR3: CAGRVGYTGELFF

size: NA
D: NA
J: TRBJ2-1
V: TRBV20-1
DNA: TGCAGTGCTAGAGACCAACGGACCTACAATGAGCAGTTCTTC
CDR3: CSARDQRTYNEQFF

size: once
D: TRBD2
J: TRBJ2-2
V: TRBV4-3
DNA: TGCGCCAGCAGCCAAGCCCCACTAGCGGGAAGGCTCACCGGGGAGCTGTTTTTT
CDR3: CASSQAPLAGRLTGELFF

size: NA
D: NA
J: TRBJ1-2
V: TRBV6-6
DNA: TGTGCCAGCATTAAAGCTTATGCGGGCTACACCTTC
CDR3: CASIKAYAGYTF

size: few
D: NA
J: TRBJ2-5
V: TRBV6-2/TRBV6-3
DNA: TGTGCCAGCAGTTCCCTGGGACTGCGAGAGACCCAGTACTTC
CDR3: CASSSLGLRETQYF

size: NA
D: NA
J: TRBJ2-7
V: TRBV7-9
DNA: TGTGCCAGCAGCTTAGACGGGAGAGGGTACGAGCAGTACTTC
CDR3: CASSLDGRGYEQYF

size: NA
D: NA
J: TRBJ2-1
V: TRBV5-1
DNA: TGCGCCAGCAGCATGGACACGAGCTCCTACAATGAGCAGTTCTTC
CDR3: CASSMDTSSYNEQFF

size: few
D: NA
J: TRBJ2-4
V: TRBV7-9
DNA: TGTGCCAGCAGCTCTCCAGCGGGTGGAAAAAACATTCAGTACTTC
CDR3: CASSSPAGGKNIQYF

size: few
D: TRBD2
J: TRBJ2-1
V: TRBV12-3/TRBV12-4
DNA: TGTGCCAGCAGTTCCTGGCGGGAGAGGGCTGGCGATGAGCAGTTCTTC
CDR3: CASSSWRERAGDEQFF

size: NA
D: TRBD2
J: TRBJ2-2
V: TRBV7-9
DNA: TGTGCCAGCAGCCCCGGACTAGCGGGGGCAGTCGGGGAGCTGTTTTTT
CDR3: CASSPGLAGAVGELFF

size: many
D: TRBD1
J: TRBJ1-5
V: TRBV20-1
DNA: TGCAGTGCCTCCGGGACAGGGGACCATCAGCCCCAGCATTTT
CDR3: CSASGTGDHQPQHF